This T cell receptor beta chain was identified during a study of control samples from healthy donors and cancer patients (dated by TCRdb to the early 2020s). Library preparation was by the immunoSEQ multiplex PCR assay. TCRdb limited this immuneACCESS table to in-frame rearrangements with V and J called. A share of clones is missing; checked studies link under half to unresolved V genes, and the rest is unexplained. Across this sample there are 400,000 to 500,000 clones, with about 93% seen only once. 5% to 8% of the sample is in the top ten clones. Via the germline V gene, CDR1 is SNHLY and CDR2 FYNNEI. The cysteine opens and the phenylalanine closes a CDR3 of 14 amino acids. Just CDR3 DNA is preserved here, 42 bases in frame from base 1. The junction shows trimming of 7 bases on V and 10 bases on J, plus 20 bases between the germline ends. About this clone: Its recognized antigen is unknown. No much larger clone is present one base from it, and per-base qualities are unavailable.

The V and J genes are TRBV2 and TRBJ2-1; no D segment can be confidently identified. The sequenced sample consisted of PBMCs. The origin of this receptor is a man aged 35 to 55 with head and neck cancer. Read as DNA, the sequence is TGTGCCAGCAAGGTCGATGGGGTTAGGGAAGAGCAGTTCTTC. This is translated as CASKVDGVREEQFF.